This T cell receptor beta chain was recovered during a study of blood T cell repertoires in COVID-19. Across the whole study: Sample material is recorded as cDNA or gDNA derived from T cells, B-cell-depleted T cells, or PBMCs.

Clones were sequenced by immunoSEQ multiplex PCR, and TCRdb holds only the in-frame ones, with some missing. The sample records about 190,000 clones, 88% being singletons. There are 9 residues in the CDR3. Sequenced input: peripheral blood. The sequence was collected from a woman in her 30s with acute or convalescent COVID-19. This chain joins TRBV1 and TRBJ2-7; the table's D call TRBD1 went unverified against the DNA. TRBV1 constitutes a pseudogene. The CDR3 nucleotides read TGCACCAGCAGCCCAGACAAGTACTTC. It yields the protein CTSSPDKYF.